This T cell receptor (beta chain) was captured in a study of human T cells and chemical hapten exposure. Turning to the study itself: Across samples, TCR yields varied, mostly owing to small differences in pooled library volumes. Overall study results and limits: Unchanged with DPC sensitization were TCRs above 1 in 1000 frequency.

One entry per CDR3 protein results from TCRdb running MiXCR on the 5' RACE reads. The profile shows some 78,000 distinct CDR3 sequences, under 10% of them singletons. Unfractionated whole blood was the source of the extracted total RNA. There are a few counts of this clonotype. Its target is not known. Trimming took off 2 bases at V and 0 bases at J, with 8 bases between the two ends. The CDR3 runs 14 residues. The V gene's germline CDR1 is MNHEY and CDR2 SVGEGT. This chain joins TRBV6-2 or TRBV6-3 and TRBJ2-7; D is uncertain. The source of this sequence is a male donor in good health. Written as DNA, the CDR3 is TGTGCCAGCAGTTACACGGGCTTCTCCTACGAGCAGTACTTC. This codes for CASSYTGFSYEQYF.